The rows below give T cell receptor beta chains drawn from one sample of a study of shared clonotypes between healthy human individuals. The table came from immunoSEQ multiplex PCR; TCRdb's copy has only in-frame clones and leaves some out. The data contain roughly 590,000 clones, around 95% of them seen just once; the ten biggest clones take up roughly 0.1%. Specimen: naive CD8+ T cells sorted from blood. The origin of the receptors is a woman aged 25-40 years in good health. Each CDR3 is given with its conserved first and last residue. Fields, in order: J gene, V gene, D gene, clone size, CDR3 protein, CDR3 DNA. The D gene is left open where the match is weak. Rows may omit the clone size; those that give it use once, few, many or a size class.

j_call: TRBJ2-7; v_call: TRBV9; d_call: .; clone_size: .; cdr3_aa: CASSAGTEAYEQYF; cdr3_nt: TGTGCCAGCAGCGCCGGGACCGAGGCCTACGAGCAGTACTTC
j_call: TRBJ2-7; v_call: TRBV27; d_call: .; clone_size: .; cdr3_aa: CASSWEGAYEQYF; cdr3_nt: TGTGCCAGCAGTTGGGAGGGGGCCTACGAGCAGTACTTC
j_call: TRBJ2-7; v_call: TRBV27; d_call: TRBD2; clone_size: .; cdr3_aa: CASSRTAGLSKQYF; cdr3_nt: TGTGCCAGCAGCCGAACCGCGGGACTATCAAAGCAGTACTTC
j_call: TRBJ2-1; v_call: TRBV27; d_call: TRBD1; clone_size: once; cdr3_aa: CASSFGQGAYNEQFF; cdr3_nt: TGTGCCAGCAGTTTCGGACAGGGAGCTTACAATGAGCAGTTCTTC
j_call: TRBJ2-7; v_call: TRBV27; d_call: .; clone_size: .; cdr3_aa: CASSLVGPDWESYEQYF; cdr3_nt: TGTGCCAGCAGTTTAGTGGGCCCCGACTGGGAGTCCTACGAGCAGTACTTC
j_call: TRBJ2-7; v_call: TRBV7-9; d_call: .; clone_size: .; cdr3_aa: CASSLVQLGARLKYEQYF; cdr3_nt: TGTGCCAGCAGCTTAGTCCAACTAGGGGCGCGCCTAAAATACGAGCAGTACTTC
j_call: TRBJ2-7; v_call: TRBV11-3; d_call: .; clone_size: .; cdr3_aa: CASSLVSSYEQYF; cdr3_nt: TGTGCCAGCAGCCTTGTGAGCTCCTACGAGCAGTACTTC
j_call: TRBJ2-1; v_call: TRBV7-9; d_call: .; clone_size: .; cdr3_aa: CASSLRPEQFF; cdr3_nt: TGTGCCAGCAGCTTACGCCCTGAGCAGTTCTTC
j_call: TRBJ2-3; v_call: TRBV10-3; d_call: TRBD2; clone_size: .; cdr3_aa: CAISEQNRPLVGGPRDTQYF; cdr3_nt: TGTGCCATCAGTGAGCAAAACCGGCCGTTAGTGGGAGGGCCTCGTGATACGCAGTATTTT
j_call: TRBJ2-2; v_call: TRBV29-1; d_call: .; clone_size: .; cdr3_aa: CSGTGGVTGELFF; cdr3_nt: TGCAGTGGAACGGGGGGCGTCACCGGGGAGCTGTTTTTT
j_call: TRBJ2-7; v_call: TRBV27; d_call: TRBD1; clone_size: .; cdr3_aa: CASSLTGQGREHYEQYF; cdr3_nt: TGTGCCAGCAGTCTAACGGGACAGGGGAGGGAACACTACGAGCAGTACTTC
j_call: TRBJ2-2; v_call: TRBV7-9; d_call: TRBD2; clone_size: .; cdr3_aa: CASSLAYGRYTGELFF; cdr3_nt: TGTGCCAGCAGCCTGGCCTACGGGAGGTACACCGGGGAGCTGTTTTTT
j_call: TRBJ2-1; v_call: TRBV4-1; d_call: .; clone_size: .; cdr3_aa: CASSQPATLGNEQFF; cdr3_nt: TGCGCCAGCAGCCAGCCGGCCACCCTGGGGAATGAGCAGTTCTTC
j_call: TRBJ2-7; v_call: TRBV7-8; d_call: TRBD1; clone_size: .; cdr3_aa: CASSLGQGPLTYEQYF; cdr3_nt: TGTGCCAGCAGCCTAGGACAGGGCCCCCTGACCTACGAGCAGTACTTC
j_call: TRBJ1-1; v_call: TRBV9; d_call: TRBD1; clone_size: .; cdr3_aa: CASSVGRTGGLVSEAFF; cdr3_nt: TGTGCCAGCAGCGTAGGTCGGACAGGGGGCTTGGTGTCTGAAGCTTTCTTT
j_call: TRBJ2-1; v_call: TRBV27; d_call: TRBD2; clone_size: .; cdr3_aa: CASSLGGNEQFF; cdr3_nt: TGTGCCAGCAGTTTGGGAGGGAATGAGCAGTTCTTC
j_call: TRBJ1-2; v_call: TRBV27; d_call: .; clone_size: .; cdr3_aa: CASSSQGKYGYTF; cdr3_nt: TGTGCCAGCAGTAGCCAGGGGAAGTATGGCTACACCTTC
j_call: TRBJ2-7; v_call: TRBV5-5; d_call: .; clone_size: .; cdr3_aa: CASSFPTGRSSYEQYF; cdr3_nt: TGTGCCAGCAGCTTTCCGACAGGGAGGAGCTCCTACGAGCAGTACTTC
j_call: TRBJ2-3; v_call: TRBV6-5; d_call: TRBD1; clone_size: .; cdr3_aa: CASRDRRTDTQYF; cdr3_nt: TGTGCCAGCAGGGACAGGCGCACAGATACGCAGTATTTT
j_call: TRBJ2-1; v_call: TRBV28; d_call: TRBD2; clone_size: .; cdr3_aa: CASSPGTSVFDEQFF; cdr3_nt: TGTGCCAGCAGCCCCGGGACTAGCGTATTTGATGAGCAGTTCTTC
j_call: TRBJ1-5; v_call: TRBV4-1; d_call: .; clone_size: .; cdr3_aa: CASTKTAGGQPQHF; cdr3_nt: TGCGCCAGCACAAAAACGGCGGGGGGTCAGCCCCAGCATTTT
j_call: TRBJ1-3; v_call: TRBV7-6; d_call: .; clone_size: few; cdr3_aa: CASSRQDPSRGNTIYF; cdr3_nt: TGTGCCAGCAGCCGACAGGATCCTTCTAGGGGAAACACCATATATTTT
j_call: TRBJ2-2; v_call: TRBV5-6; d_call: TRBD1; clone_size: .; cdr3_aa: CASSHGPTDRENTGELFF; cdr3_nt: TGTGCCAGCAGCCATGGACCCACCGACAGGGAGAACACCGGGGAGCTGTTTTTT
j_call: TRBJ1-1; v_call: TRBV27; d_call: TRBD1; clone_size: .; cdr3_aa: CASILIGDRDTEAFF; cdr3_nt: TGTGCCAGCATCCTAATTGGGGACAGGGACACTGAAGCTTTCTTT
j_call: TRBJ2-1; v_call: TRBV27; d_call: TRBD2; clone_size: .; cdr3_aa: CASSKGTSGNNEQFF; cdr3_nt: TGTGCCAGCAGTAAAGGGACTAGCGGGAACAATGAGCAGTTCTTC
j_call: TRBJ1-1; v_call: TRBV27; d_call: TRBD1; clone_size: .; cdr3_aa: CASSLRDSNTEAFF; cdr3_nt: TGTGCCAGCAGTTTAAGGGACAGTAACACTGAAGCTTTCTTT
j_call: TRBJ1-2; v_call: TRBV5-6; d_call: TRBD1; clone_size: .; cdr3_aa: CASSSGGRDYGYTF; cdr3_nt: TGTGCCAGCAGCTCAGGGGGTAGGGACTATGGCTACACCTTC
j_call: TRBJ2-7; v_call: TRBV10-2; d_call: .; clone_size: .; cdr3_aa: CASSSAPYEQYF; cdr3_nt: TGCGCCAGCAGCTCGGCCCCCTACGAGCAGTACTTC
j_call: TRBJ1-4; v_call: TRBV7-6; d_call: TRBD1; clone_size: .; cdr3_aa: CASSPYAGQGAWKLFF; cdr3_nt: TGTGCCAGCAGCCCGTATGCGGGACAGGGGGCCTGGAAACTGTTTTTT
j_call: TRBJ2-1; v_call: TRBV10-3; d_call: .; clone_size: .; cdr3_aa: CAILTSYNEQFF; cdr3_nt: TGTGCCATCTTGACAAGCTACAATGAGCAGTTCTTC
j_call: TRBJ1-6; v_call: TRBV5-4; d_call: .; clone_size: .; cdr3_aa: CASSFLGSSYNSPLHF; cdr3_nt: TGTGCCAGCAGCTTTTTGGGGAGCTCCTATAATTCACCCCTCCACTTT
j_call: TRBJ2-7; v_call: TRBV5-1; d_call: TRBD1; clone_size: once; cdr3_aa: CASTPGTGAYEQYF; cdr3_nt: TGCGCCAGCACTCCCGGGACAGGGGCCTACGAGCAGTACTTC
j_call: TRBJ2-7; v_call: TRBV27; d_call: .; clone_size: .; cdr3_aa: CASSPSSGESGYEQYF; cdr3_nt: TGTGCCAGCAGTCCGTCGAGCGGTGAAAGTGGCTACGAGCAGTACTTC
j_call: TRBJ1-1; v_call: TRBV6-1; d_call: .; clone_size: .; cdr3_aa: CASSEYGASAEAFF; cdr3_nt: TGTGCCAGCAGTGAATATGGGGCAAGCGCTGAAGCTTTCTTT
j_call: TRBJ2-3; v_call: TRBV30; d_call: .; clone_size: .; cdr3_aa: CAWSVTSGPADTQYF; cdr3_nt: TGTGCCTGGAGTGTAACGAGCGGACCCGCAGATACGCAGTATTTT
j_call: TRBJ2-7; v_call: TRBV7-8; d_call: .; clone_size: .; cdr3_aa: CASSLAQSGSSYEQYF; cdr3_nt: TGTGCCAGCAGCTTAGCGCAAAGCGGAAGCTCCTACGAGCAGTACTTC
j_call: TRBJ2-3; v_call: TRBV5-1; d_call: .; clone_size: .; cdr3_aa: CASSAPPDTQYF; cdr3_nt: TGCGCCAGCAGCGCCCCCCCAGATACGCAGTATTTT
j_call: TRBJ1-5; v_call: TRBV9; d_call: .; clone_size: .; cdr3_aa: CASSVGIHSNQPQHF; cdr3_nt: TGTGCCAGCAGCGTAGGGATACATAGCAATCAGCCCCAGCATTTT
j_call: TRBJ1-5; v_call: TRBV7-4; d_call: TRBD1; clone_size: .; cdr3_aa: CASSHFPLVGQGRDNQPQHF; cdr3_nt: TGTGCCAGCAGCCACTTCCCCCTCGTTGGACAGGGTAGGGACAATCAGCCCCAGCATTTT
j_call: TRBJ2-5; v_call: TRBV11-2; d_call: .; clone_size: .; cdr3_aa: CASSVLLKPEVETQYF; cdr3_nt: TGTGCCAGCAGCGTACTACTTAAACCCGAGGTAGAGACCCAGTACTTC
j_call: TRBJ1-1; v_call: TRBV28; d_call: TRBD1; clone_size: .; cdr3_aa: CASSFQGENTEAFF; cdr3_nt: TGTGCCAGCAGTTTCCAGGGGGAGAACACTGAAGCTTTCTTT
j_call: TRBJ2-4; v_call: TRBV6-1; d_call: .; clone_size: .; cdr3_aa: CASSGLRVAKNIQYF; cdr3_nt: TGTGCCAGCAGTGGTCTGCGTGTAGCCAAAAACATTCAGTACTTC
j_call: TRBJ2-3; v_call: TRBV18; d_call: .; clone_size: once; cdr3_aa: CASSPPIQGPTDTQYF; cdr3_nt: TGTGCCAGCTCACCACCAATTCAGGGGCCCACAGATACGCAGTATTTT
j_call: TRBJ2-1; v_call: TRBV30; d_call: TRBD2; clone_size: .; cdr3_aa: CAWGHGLAGYNEQFF; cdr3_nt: TGTGCCTGGGGCCATGGACTAGCGGGATACAATGAGCAGTTCTTC
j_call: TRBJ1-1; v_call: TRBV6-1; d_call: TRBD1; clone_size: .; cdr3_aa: CASRSFQGGTEAFF; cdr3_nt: TGTGCCAGCAGGTCGTTTCAGGGGGGGACTGAAGCTTTCTTT
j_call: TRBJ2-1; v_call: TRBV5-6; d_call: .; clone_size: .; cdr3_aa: CASSLLSSYNEQFF; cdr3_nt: TGTGCCAGCAGCTTGTTAAGTTCCTACAATGAGCAGTTCTTC
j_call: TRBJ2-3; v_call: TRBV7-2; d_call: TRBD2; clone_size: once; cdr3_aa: CASSLVAGVGDTQYF; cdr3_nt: TGTGCCAGCAGCTTAGTAGCGGGAGTGGGAGATACGCAGTATTTT
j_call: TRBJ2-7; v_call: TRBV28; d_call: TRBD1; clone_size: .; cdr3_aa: CASSLNRDRGVYEQYF; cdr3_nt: TGTGCCAGCAGTTTGAACCGGGACAGGGGGGTCTACGAGCAGTACTTC
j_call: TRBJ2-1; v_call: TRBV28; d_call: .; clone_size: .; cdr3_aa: CASQRVSSYNEQFF; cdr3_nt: TGTGCCAGTCAGCGGGTGAGCTCCTACAATGAGCAGTTCTTC
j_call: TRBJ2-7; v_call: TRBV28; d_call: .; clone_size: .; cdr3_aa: CASSFQGALYEQYF; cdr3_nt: TGTGCCAGCAGTTTTCAGGGTGCCCTCTACGAGCAGTACTTC
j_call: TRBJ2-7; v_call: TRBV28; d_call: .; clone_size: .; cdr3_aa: CASSLKSYEQYF; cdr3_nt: TGTGCCAGCAGTTTAAAGTCCTACGAGCAGTACTTC
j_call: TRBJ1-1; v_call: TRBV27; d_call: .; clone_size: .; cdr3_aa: CASSLSYGGRTEAFF; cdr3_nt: TGTGCCAGCAGTTTATCGTATGGGGGGAGAACTGAAGCTTTCTTT
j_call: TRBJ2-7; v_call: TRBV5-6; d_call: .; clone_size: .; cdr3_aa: CASSLEGFSYEQYF; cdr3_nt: TGTGCCAGCAGCTTGGAAGGATTCTCCTACGAGCAGTACTTC
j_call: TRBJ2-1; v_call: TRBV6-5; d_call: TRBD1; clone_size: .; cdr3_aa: CASSVDRGIEQFF; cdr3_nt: TGTGCCAGCAGTGTGGACAGGGGAATTGAGCAGTTCTTC
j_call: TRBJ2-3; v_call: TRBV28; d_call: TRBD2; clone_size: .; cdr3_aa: CASSPAGASSTDTQYF; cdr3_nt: TGTGCCAGCAGTCCAGCGGGAGCCTCTAGCACAGATACGCAGTATTTT